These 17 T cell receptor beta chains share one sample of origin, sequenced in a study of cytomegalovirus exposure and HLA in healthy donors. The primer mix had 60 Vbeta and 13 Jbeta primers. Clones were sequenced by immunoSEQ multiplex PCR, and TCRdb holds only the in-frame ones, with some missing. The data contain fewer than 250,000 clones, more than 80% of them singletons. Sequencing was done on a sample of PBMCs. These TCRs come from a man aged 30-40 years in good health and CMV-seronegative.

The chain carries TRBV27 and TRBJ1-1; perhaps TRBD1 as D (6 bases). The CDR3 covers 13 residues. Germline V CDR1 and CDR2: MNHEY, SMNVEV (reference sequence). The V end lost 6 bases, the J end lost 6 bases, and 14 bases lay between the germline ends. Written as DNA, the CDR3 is TGTGCCAGCAGGCCGAGACAGGTCGCTGAAGCTTTCTTT. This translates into CASRPRQVAEAFF.

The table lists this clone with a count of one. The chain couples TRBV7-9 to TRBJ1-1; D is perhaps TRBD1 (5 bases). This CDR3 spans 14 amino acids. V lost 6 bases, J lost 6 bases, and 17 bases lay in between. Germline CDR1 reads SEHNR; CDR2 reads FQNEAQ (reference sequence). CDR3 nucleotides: TGTGCCAGCAGGGACCCCTCAGGGTCCCCTGAAGCTTTCTTT. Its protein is CASRDPSGSPEAFF.

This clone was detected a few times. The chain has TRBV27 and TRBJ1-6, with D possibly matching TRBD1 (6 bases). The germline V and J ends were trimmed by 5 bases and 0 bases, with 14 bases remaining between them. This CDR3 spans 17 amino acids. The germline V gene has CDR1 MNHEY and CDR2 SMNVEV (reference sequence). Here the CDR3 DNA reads TGTGCCAGCAGTCCGGACAGCTCCAGCTCCTATAATTCACCCCTCCACTTT. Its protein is CASSPDSSSSYNSPLHF.

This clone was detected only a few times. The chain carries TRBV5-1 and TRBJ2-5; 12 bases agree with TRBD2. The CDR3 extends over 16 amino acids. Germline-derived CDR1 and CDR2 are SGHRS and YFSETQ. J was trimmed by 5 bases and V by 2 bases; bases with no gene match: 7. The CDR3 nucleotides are TGCGCCAGCAGCTTAACTAGCGGGGGGTCCGGGGAGACCCAGTACTTC. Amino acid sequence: CASSLTSGGSGETQYF.

The CDR3 sequence is CASSYSVGGGYTF. CDR3 nucleotide sequence: TGTGCCAGCAGTTACTCGGTGGGAGGTGGCTACACCTTC. V usage is TRBV6-5 and J usage is TRBJ1-2; D unresolved. V gave up 0 bases and J gave up 7 bases, with 9 bases separating them. The CDR3 spans 13 residues. The germline V gene encodes CDR1 MNHEY and CDR2 SVGAGI.

CDR3 in amino acids: CASSLAGGYEQFF. DNA for the CDR3: TGCGCCAGCAGCCTAGCGGGGGGTTATGAGCAGTTCTTC. The chain employs TRBV5-1 and TRBJ2-1, with 11 bases fitting TRBD2. The CDR3 is made up of 13 amino acids. Germline CDR1 and CDR2: SGHRS and YFSETQ. V lost 4 bases to trimming and J lost 8 bases; unmatched junction nucleotides: 2.

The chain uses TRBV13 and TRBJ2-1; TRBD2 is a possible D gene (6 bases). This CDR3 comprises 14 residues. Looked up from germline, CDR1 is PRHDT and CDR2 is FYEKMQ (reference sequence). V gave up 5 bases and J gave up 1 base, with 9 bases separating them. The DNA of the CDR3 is TGTGCCAGCAGCGGGGGGAGGTCCTACAATGAGCAGTTCTTC. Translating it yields CASSGGRSYNEQFF. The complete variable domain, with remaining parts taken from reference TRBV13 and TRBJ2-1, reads AAGVIQSPRHLIKEKRETATLKCYPIPRHDTVYWYQQGPGQDPQFLISFYEKMQSDKGSIPDRFSAQQFSDYHSELNMSSLELGDSALYFCASSGGRSYNEQFFGPGTRLTVL.

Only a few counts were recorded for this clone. As DNA, the CDR3 is TGCAGCGTTGTGGGCTTCGCGACCGGGGAGCTGTTTTTT. It specifies CSVVGFATGELFF. The V gene is TRBV29-1, the J gene TRBJ2-2; D is uncertain. V lost 4 bases and J lost 5, with 11 bases in between. This CDR3 has 13 residues. Germline CDR1 is SQVTM and CDR2 is ANQGSEA.

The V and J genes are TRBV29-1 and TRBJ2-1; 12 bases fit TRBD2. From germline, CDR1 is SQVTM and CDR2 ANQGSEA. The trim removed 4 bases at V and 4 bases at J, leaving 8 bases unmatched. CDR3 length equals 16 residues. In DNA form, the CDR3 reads TGCAGCGTTGTCCTCGAGACTAGCGGGGGATACAATGAGCAGTTCTTC. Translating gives CSVVLETSGGYNEQFF.

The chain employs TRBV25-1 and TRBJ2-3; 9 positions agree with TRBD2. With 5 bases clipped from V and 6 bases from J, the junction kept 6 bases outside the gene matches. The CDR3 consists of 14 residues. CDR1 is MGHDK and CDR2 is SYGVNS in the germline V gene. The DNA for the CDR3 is TGTGCCAGCAGTACCTTAGCGGGGGTCGATACGCAGTATTTT. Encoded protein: CASSTLAGVDTQYF. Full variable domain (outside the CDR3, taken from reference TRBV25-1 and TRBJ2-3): EADIYQTPRYLVIGTGKKITLECSQTMGHDKMYWYQQDPGMELHLIHYSYGVNSTEKGDLSSESTVSRIRTEHFPLTLESARPSHTSQYLCASSTLAGVDTQYFGPGTRLTVL.

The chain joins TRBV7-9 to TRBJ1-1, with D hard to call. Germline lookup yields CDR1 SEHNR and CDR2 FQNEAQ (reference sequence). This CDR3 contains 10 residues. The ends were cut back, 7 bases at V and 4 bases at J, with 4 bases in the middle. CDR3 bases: TGTGCCAGCACTTTCACTGAAGCTTTCTTT. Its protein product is CASTFTEAFF.

CDR3 loop: CSVDFSTSGGTGELFF. CDR3 in DNA: TGCAGCGTTGACTTCTCGACTAGCGGGGGAACCGGGGAGCTGTTTTTT. The gene calls are TRBV29-1 and TRBJ2-2; 12 bases agree with TRBD2. Per the germline V gene, CDR1 is SQVTM and CDR2 is ANQGSEA. The CDR3 totals 16 residues. Unmatched junction bases numbered 7, after V lost 3 bases and J lost 5 bases.

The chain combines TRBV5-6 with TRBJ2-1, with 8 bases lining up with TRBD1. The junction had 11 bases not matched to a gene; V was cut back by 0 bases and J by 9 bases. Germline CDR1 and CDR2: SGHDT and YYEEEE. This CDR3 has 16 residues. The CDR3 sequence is CASSLDYSRGRGEQFF. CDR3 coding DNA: TGTGCCAGCAGCTTGGACTATTCCAGGGGGCGAGGTGAGCAGTTCTTC.

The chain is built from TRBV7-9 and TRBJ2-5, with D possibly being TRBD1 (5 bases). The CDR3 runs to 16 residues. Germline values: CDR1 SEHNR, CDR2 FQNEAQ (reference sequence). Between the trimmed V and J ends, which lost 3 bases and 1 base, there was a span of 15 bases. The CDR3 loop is CASSFQDNSPQETQYF. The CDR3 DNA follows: TGTGCCAGCAGCTTCCAGGACAATTCCCCCCAAGAGACCCAGTACTTC.

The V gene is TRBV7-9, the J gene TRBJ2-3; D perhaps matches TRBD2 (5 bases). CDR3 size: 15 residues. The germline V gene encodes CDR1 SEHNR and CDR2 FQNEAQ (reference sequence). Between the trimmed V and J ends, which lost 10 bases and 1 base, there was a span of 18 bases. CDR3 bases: TGTGCCATGGGCGTGATAGTGAGGGGCACAGATACGCAGTATTTT. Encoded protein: CAMGVIVRGTDTQYF.

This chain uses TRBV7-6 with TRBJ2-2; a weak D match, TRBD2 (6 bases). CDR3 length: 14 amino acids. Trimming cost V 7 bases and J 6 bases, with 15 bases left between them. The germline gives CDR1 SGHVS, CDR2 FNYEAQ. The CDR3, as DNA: TGTGCCAGCAAGATGACTAGTATAGCCGGGGAGCTGTTTTTT. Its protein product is CASKMTSIAGELFF. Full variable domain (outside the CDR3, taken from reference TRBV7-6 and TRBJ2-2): GAGVSQSPRYKVTKRGQDVALRCDPISGHVSLYWYRQALGQGPEFLTYFNYEAQQDKSGLPNDRFSAERPEGSISTLTIQRTEQRDSAMYRCASKMTSIAGELFFGEGSRLTVL.

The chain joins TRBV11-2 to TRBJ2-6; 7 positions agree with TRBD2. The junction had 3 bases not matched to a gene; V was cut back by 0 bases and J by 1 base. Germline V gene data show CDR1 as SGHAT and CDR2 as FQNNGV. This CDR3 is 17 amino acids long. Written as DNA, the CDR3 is TGTGCCAGCAGCTTAGATCTGGGGGGGTCTGGGGCCAACGTCCTGACTTTC. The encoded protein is CASSLDLGGSGANVLTF.